The rows below give T cell receptor beta chains drawn from one sample of a study of T-cell reconstitution after alpha-beta-depleted transplantation in children. TCRdb re-called the PCR reads with MiXCR, one entry per CDR3 protein. The data hold about 260,000 distinct CDR3 sequences, with 11% observed a single time. The source was peripheral blood, collected 180 days after TCRalphabeta/CD19-depleted stem cell transplant. The origin of the receptors is a male patient under 10 years old who had a stem cell transplant for chronic granulomatous disease, so the T cells may come from the graft donor. The CDR3 runs from the conserved cysteine through the conserved F or W. D genes are given only for firm matches. Size tells how often a clone was seen (once, few, many) or the class of an expanded clone, and some rows leave it out.

D gene	V gene	J gene	clone size	CDR3 protein	CDR3 DNA
-	TRBV7-6	TRBJ2-7	many	CASSLNVPLGEQYF	TGTGCCAGCAGCTTAAACGTCCCGTTGGGTGAGCAGTACTTC
TRBD2	TRBV4-2	TRBJ2-7	few	CASSRAGTSGRAYEQYF	TGTGCCAGCAGTAGAGCCGGGACTAGCGGGCGAGCCTACGAGCAGTACTTC
-	TRBV20-1	TRBJ1-5	many	CSARDQGTASNQPQHF	TGCAGTGCTAGAGATCAAGGGACGGCTAGCAATCAGCCCCAGCATTTT
-	TRBV7-8	TRBJ1-4	-	CASSSDRRNEKLFF	TGTGCCAGCAGCTCGGACAGAAGAAATGAAAAACTGTTTTTT
-	TRBV4-1	TRBJ1-5	many	CASSQADGARNQPQHF	TGCGCCAGCAGCCAAGCTGATGGGGCTAGAAATCAGCCCCAGCATTTT
-	TRBV5-1	TRBJ2-1	many	CASSFGPSGSYNEQFF	TGCGCCAGCAGCTTTGGACCGAGTGGCTCCTACAATGAGCAGTTCTTC
-	TRBV28	TRBJ1-1	many	CASRNGPGGAEAFF	TGTGCCAGCAGAAACGGCCCCGGCGGGGCTGAAGCTTTCTTT
-	TRBV18	TRBJ1-2	few	CASSPGGDNYGDTF	TGTGCCAGCTCACCAGGAGGGGACAACTATGGCGACACCTTC
TRBD1	TRBV18	TRBJ2-7	few	CASSVAGTVFGNEQYF	TGTGCCAGCTCGGTTGCCGGGACAGTCTTCGGAAACGAGCAGTACTTC
TRBD1	TRBV10-3	TRBJ2-7	many	CAISEWDRDYEQYF	TGTGCCATCAGTGAGTGGGACAGGGACTACGAGCAGTACTTC
-	TRBV20-1	TRBJ2-7	many	CSADWAGRYEQYF	TGCAGTGCTGATTGGGCAGGGCGGTACGAGCAGTACTTC
TRBD1	TRBV6-1	TRBJ2-5	many	CASSELDRALRETQYF	TGTGCCAGCAGTGAACTCGACAGGGCATTACGGGAGACCCAGTACTTC
-	TRBV3-1	TRBJ2-6	few	CASSHKRRPSGANVLTF	TGTGCCAGCAGCCACAAGCGGAGACCCTCTGGGGCCAACGTCCTGACTTTC
-	TRBV7-3	TRBJ2-3	many	CASSMEGPPADTQYF	TGTGCCAGCAGCATGGAAGGACCCCCGGCGGATACGCAGTATTTT
-	TRBV28	TRBJ2-3	-	CASSWGEVDSDTQYF	TGTGCCAGCAGTTGGGGGGAGGTGGACTCAGATACGCAGTATTTT
TRBD1	TRBV20-1	TRBJ1-2	many	CSAGQGAEYGYTF	TGCAGTGCCGGACAGGGGGCGGAATATGGCTACACCTTC
-	TRBV6-5	TRBJ1-3	many	CASSYTGGGNTIYF	TGTGCCAGCAGTTACACGGGGGGAGGAAACACCATATATTTT
-	TRBV28	TRBJ1-4	many	CASKRLRGEKLFF	TGTGCCAGCAAAAGGCTCAGAGGTGAAAAACTGTTTTTT
-	TRBV28	TRBJ1-5	many	CASSLLGGQPQHF	TGTGCCAGCAGTTTGCTAGGGGGACAGCCCCAGCATTTT
-	TRBV21-1	TRBJ2-7	many	CASTMIYEQYF	TGTGCCAGCACCATGATCTACGAGCAGTACTTC
-	TRBV6-5	TRBJ2-2	few	CASSRRTGHSSNTGELFF	TGTGCCAGCAGTCGACGAACGGGGCACAGTTCGAACACCGGGGAGCTGTTTTTT
-	TRBV7-2	TRBJ2-1	many	CASSLYSVNGEQFF	TGTGCCAGCAGCTTATATAGCGTGAATGGGGAGCAGTTCTTC
-	TRBV12-3/TRBV12-4	TRBJ2-7	many	CASRAHYEQYF	TGTGCCAGCAGGGCCCATTACGAGCAGTACTTC
-	TRBV12-3/TRBV12-4	TRBJ1-4	many	CASSSGNPGVNEKLFF	TGTGCCAGCAGCTCCGGAAATCCAGGGGTAAATGAAAAACTGTTTTTT
-	TRBV29-1	TRBJ2-1	many	CSGYGREGIDEQFF	TGCAGCGGTTACGGTCGAGAGGGGATAGATGAGCAGTTCTTC
-	TRBV29-1	TRBJ2-5	many	CSVGDGTQYF	TGCAGCGTTGGAGATGGAACCCAGTACTTC
-	TRBV13	TRBJ2-7	-	CASSLTNKIGTDRTYEQYF	TGTGCCAGCAGCTTAACTAACAAGATTGGGACGGATCGAACCTACGAGCAGTACTTC
-	TRBV28	TRBJ2-7	many	CASSLYSWRGTTLTYEQYF	TGTGCCAGCAGTTTATATAGTTGGCGGGGCACCACTCTTACCTACGAGCAGTACTTC
TRBD2	TRBV7-9	TRBJ2-1	many	CASSSPLAVSYNEQFF	TGTGCCAGCAGCTCCCCCCTAGCGGTTTCCTACAATGAGCAGTTCTTC
-	TRBV29-1	TRBJ1-2	many	CSVEDRGYGYTF	TGCAGCGTTGAAGATCGAGGCTATGGCTACACCTTC
TRBD2	TRBV6-5	TRBJ2-3	many	CASSSRTSAGTDTQYF	TGTGCCAGCAGTTCAAGGACTAGTGCTGGCACAGATACGCAGTATTTT
TRBD2	TRBV28	TRBJ2-3	many	CASRLAGSTDTQYF	TGTGCCAGCAGACTAGCGGGGAGCACAGATACGCAGTATTTT
-	TRBV7-2	TRBJ2-1	many	CASSLGRVNEQFF	TGTGCCAGCAGCTTAGGTCGAGTGAATGAGCAGTTCTTC
TRBD2	TRBV7-9	TRBJ2-4	-	CASSAGLAENIQYF	TGTGCCAGCAGCGCGGGACTAGCGGAAAACATTCAGTACTTC
-	TRBV5-4	TRBJ1-5	few	CASSPQPDQPQHF	TGTGCCAGCAGCCCCCAACCTGATCAGCCCCAGCATTTT
TRBD1	TRBV7-6	TRBJ2-1	many	CASSLGHRGRVYNEQFF	TGTGCCAGCAGCTTAGGGCACAGGGGGCGAGTATACAATGAGCAGTTCTTC
-	TRBV19	TRBJ2-2	many	CASSIFVTGELFF	TGTGCCAGTAGTATATTTGTGACCGGGGAGCTGTTTTTT
-	TRBV6-4	TRBJ2-3	many	CASSPTPTDTQYF	TGTGCCAGCAGTCCGACACCCACAGATACGCAGTATTTT
-	TRBV12-3/TRBV12-4	TRBJ1-1	many	CASSLGGTTEAFF	TGTGCCAGCAGTTTAGGGGGGACCACTGAAGCTTTCTTT
-	TRBV5-1	TRBJ2-3	many	CASSLTKSADTQYF	TGCGCCAGCAGCTTGACGAAGAGCGCGGATACGCAGTATTTT
-	TRBV12-3/TRBV12-4	TRBJ1-1	many	CASSQDRHINTEAFF	TGTGCCAGCAGTCAGGACAGACATATCAACACTGAAGCTTTCTTT
-	TRBV28	TRBJ1-2	many	CASSLLSGTPYGYTF	TGTGCCAGCAGTTTGCTATCCGGGACCCCCTATGGCTACACCTTC
-	TRBV19	TRBJ2-1	-	CASSILQGGPYNEQFF	TGTGCCAGTAGTATACTACAGGGAGGTCCCTACAATGAGCAGTTCTTC
-	TRBV20-1	TRBJ2-7	many	CSASAGLYEQYF	TGCAGTGCCTCCGCCGGCCTCTACGAGCAGTACTTC
TRBD1	TRBV20-1	TRBJ1-4	many	CSARVPGQEKLFF	TGCAGTGCTAGAGTGCCGGGACAGGAAAAACTGTTTTTT
-	TRBV27	TRBJ1-4	many	CASSDTPWREKLFF	TGTGCCAGCAGCGATACTCCATGGAGGGAAAAACTGTTTTTT
TRBD1	TRBV29-1	TRBJ2-3	many	CSVFNRGSTDTQYF	TGCAGCGTCTTTAACAGGGGGTCCACAGATACGCAGTATTTT
-	TRBV25-1	TRBJ1-5	many	CASSDSNQPQHF	TGTGCCAGCAGTGATAGCAATCAGCCCCAGCATTTT
-	TRBV27	TRBJ2-7	many	CASSLNGFKSYEQYF	TGTGCCAGCAGTTTAAATGGGTTTAAATCCTACGAGCAGTACTTC
TRBD2	TRBV5-6	TRBJ2-1	many	CASSLTGQTGTSGRLRFF	TGTGCCAGCAGCTTGACGGGACAAACCGGGACTAGCGGGAGGTTGCGGTTCTTC
-	TRBV7-9	TRBJ2-1	-	CASSSGWYSSYNEQFF	TGTGCCAGCAGCTCAGGATGGTATAGCTCCTACAATGAGCAGTTCTTC
-	TRBV6-6	TRBJ2-5	many	CASRGAQETQYF	TGTGCCAGCAGGGGGGCGCAAGAGACCCAGTACTTC
TRBD1	TRBV5-1	TRBJ2-1	many	CASSRLGTGSNEQFF	TGCGCCAGCAGCCGTCTAGGGACAGGGTCAAATGAGCAGTTCTTC
-	TRBV4-2	TRBJ2-7	many	CASSQDDLRSGEQYF	TGTGCCAGCAGCCAAGATGATTTGAGATCAGGAGAGCAGTACTTC
TRBD1	TRBV7-3	TRBJ2-5	many	CASSPTRTGQETQYF	TGTGCCAGCAGCCCGACTCGGACAGGGCAAGAGACCCAGTACTTC
TRBD2	TRBV7-2	TRBJ2-2	many	CASSRTSGGYTGELFF	TGTGCCAGCAGCCGGACTAGCGGGGGATACACCGGGGAGCTGTTTTTT